These T cell receptor beta chains were read from a single sample in a study of blood T cell repertoires in COVID-19. Sequencing used immunoSEQ multiplex PCR; TCRdb keeps in-frame clones, though not all of them. The sample consists of about 65,000 clones, roughly nine tenths of them appearing once. The sample comprised peripheral blood. The receptors come from a man between 60 and 75 years old with acute or convalescent COVID-19. Each CDR3 is given with its conserved first and last residue. Some rows mark clone size as missing; the rest say once, few, many or name a class of expanded clone.

-,14,TRBJ2-5,TRBV7-8,CASSSTGWAETQYF
-,12,TRBJ1-1,TRBV7-9,CASNRLNTEAFF
-,11,TRBJ1-1,TRBV29-1,CSGETGGGAFF
-,15,TRBJ2-2,TRBV9,CASSVVGEGSGELFF
-,12,TRBJ1-2,TRBV14,CASSPSSYGYTF
few,15,TRBJ2-3,TRBV30,CAWSVGGYGTDTQYF
-,11,TRBJ1-2,TRBV29-1,CSVERRGGNTF
-,16,TRBJ2-2,TRBV5-1,CASSSQGQGNTGELFF
-,14,TRBJ2-2,TRBV18,CASSSKQDTGELFF
-,14,TRBJ2-6,TRBV30,CAWSETRGANVLTF
-,15,TRBJ2-2,TRBV19,CASSTRTGNTGELFF
-,14,TRBJ1-2,TRBV9,CASSGARTNYGYTF
-,16,TRBJ1-5,TRBV28,CASRPGGGVERQPQHF
-,13,TRBJ2-2,TRBV19,CASRRLNTGELFF
-,17,TRBJ1-2,TRBV10-3,CAISESPAGTGGSGYTF
-,14,TRBJ2-1,TRBV27,CASSATGARNEQFF
-,16,TRBJ2-1,TRBV5-1,CASSLAPSGGRNEQFF
-,14,TRBJ2-2,TRBV2,CASSEAGFAGELFF
-,16,TRBJ2-7,TRBV10-1,CASSESTGTGTSEQYF
-,12,TRBJ1-3,TRBV30,CAWSAQFLGQKF
-,13,TRBJ2-1,TRBV12-3/TRBV12-4,CASRRGGYNEQFF
-,13,TRBJ2-5,TRBV6-5,CASSTPSTGMQYF
-,12,TRBJ1-6,TRBV3-1/TRBV3-2,CASSPNRGPLHF
few,16,TRBJ2-2,TRBV27,CATTNERGANTGELFF
-,15,TRBJ2-5,TRBV24-1,CATSDRTDVRETQYF
-,15,TRBJ1-2,TRBV6-5,CASSYVTGTWYGYTF
-,14,TRBJ1-2,TRBV18,CASSPQGAGYGYTF
-,14,TRBJ2-7,TRBV2,CASSAPQGSYEQYF